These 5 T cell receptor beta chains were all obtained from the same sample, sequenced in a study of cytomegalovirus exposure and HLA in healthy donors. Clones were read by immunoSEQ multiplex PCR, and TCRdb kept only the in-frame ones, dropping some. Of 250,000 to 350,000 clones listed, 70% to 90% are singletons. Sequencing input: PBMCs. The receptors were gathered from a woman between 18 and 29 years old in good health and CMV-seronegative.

The CDR3 protein is CATHDSGAVGNQPQHF. CDR3 nucleotides: TGTGCCACCCACGACTCAGGGGCCGTTGGCAATCAGCCCCAGCATTTT. This chain joins TRBV15 and TRBJ1-5; the D gene is possibly TRBD1 (6 bases). The CDR3 runs 16 residues. V shed 8 bases and J shed 2 bases, with 19 bases lying between them. Germline values: CDR1 LNHNV, CDR2 YYDKDF (reference sequence).

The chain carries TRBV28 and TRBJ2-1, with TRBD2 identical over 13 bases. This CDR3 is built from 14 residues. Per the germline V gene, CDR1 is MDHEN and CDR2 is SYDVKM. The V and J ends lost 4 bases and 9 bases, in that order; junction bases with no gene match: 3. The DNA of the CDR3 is TGTGCCAGCAGTTCCGGACTAGCGGGAGCTGAGCAGTTCTTC. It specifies CASSSGLAGAEQFF.

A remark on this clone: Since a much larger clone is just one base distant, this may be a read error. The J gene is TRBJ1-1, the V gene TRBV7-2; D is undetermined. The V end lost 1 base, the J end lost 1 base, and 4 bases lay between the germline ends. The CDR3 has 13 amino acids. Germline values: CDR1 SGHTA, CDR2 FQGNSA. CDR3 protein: CASSLEQNTEAFF. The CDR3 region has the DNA TGTGCCAGCAGCTTAGAGCAGAACACTGAAGCTTTCTTT.

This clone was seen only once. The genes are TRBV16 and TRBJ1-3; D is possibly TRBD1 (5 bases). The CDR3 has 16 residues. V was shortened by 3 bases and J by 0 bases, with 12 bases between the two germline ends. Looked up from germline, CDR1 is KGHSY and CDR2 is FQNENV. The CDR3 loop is CASSHLQETSGNTIYF. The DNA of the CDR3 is TGTGCCAGCAGCCACCTACAGGAAACCTCTGGAAACACCATATATTTT.

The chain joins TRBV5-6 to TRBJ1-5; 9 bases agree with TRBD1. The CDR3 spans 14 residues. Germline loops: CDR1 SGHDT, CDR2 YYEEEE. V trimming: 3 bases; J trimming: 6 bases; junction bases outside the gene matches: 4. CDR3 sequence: CASSSTGGSQPQHF. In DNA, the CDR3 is TGTGCCAGCAGCTCCACAGGGGGCAGTCAGCCCCAGCATTTT.